This T cell receptor (beta chain) came from a study of blood T cells in healthy people across ages. The authors extracted at least 5 micrograms of total RNA per sample. Alongside a J-beta primer mix, a sample-barcoded 5' primer served in a second PCR lasting about 6 to 11 cycles. TCRdb re-derived calls from the 5' RACE reads in MiXCR, one entry per CDR3 protein. The sample contains about 800,000 distinct CDR3 sequences, more than 20% of which appear only once. Study-level results: TCR beta diversity was tightly associated with the proportion of naive T cells. Age advanced and TCR beta diversity per million T cells fell, roughly linearly.

The CDR3 length is 15 residues. Trimming took 5 bases from V and 2 from J, leaving 14 bases between them. Concerning this clonotype: What it recognizes is unknown.

These data were also filed under a second study, of T cells of mothers and their children.

The receptor was derived from a boy younger than 18 in good health. Sequences were obtained from blood. The chain uses TRBV12-3 or TRBV12-4 and TRBJ2-3; a weak D match, TRBD2 (7 bases). CDR3 loop: CASSGGGTITDTQYF. The CDR3 bases are TGTGCCAGCAGTGGGGGCGGGACTATCACAGATACGCAGTATTTT.